This T cell receptor beta chain derives from a study of shared clonotypes between healthy human individuals. V dropped 4 bases and J dropped 6 bases, with 7 bases sitting between them. This CDR3 contains 11 residues. The germline CDR1 and CDR2 sequences are LNHDA and SQIVND (reference sequence). Produced via immunoSEQ multiplex PCR; TCRdb's table is partial and in-frame only. Among 2,500,000 or so clones listed, approximately 93% were seen once. This receptor was taken from a man aged 18 to 30 in good health. Some clones in this sample may be carry-over from other donors' samples. The sequencing input was naive CD4+ T cells from PBMCs. Regarding subset: CD45RA+ positively selected. The V and J genes are TRBV19 and TRBJ2-7; no reliable D call. The CDR3 loop is CASSKAAEQYF. The CDR3 nucleotides read TGTGCCAGTAGTAAGGCTGCCGAGCAGTACTTC.